In this sample, the clone carrying this T cell receptor (beta chain) turned up many times. An oligonucleotide containing a UMI was ligated to the 3' end of TCR cDNA. The V end lost 7 bases, the J end lost 0 bases, and 15 bases lay between the germline ends. The CDR3 runs 15 residues. CDR1 LNHDA and CDR2 SQIVND come from the germline V gene (reference sequence). This record comes from a study of naive and memory T cell subsets. Four PCR rounds used nested alpha and beta constant region primers plus the SP2 primer. MiXCR, applied by TCRdb to the 5' RACE reads, yields one record per CDR3 protein. The sample gives around 56,000 distinct CDR3 sequences, roughly 7.5% of which show up once; approximately 10% is in the top ten.

The chain recombines TRBV19 with TRBJ1-2; D unresolved. This sequence was found in a female donor in good health. Here the CDR3 reads CASTFRSQTNYGYTF. In DNA, the CDR3 is TGTGCCAGTACATTTCGGTCGCAAACTAACTATGGCTACACCTTC.